These 4 T cell receptor beta chains share one sample of origin, sequenced in a study of shared clonotypes between healthy human individuals (dated by TCRdb to between 2020 and 2021). Library preparation used the immunoSEQ multiplex PCR assay. As stored in TCRdb, this immuneACCESS dataset retains in-frame rearrangements with V and J assigned. A fraction of the clones does not appear; measured against another copy, unresolved V genes explain less than half of the discrepancy, and the remainder lacks a known reason. This sample has over a million clones in its table, and roughly 98% of those were observed once. The ten largest clones take up 0.4% to 0.55% of the sample. Sequencing was performed on naive CD4+ T cells sorted from blood. The cell subset or site tag for this specimen amounts to: CD45RA+ positively selected. All receptors come from a man aged 25 to 45 in good health.

Turning to this clone: The sample has other DNA sequences that encode this CDR3 too. V usage is TRBV18 and J usage is TRBJ2-3, with D possibly being TRBD2 (6 bases). Germline V CDR1 and CDR2: KGHSH, LQKENI. The CDR3 loop spans 16 amino acids. V gave up 3 bases and J gave up 0 bases, with 13 bases separating them. For the CDR3, the DNA is TGTGCCAGCTCACCTGGACTACCCGGGAGCACAGATACGCAGTATTTT. As protein: CASSPGLPGSTDTQYF.

This chain links TRBV5-6 with TRBJ2-3; unclear D gene. Germline V gene data show CDR1 as SGHDT and CDR2 as YYEEEE. The V and J ends lost 1 base and 6 bases respectively, with 9 bases between them. This CDR3 region has 13 residues. CDR3 coding DNA: TGTGCCAGCAGCTTGTCGTTGCCCGATACGCAGTATTTT. Translation: CASSLSLPDTQYF.

The V call is TRBV7-2, the J call TRBJ2-7; no definite D call. V lost 1 base, J lost 3 bases, and 7 bases lay in between. CDR3 size: 13 residues. Germline assignment: CDR1 SGHTA and CDR2 FQGNSA. The CDR3 sequence is CASSLVTLYEQYF. The CDR3 region has the DNA TGTGCCAGCAGCTTAGTGACACTCTACGAGCAGTACTTC.

This chain connects TRBV4-2 to TRBJ1-5, with D possibly TRBD1 on 5 matching bases. The CDR3 has 13 amino acids. The V and J ends lost 3 bases and 4 bases respectively, with 7 bases between them. Germline V gene lookup returns CDR1 LGHNA and CDR2 YNFKEQ. The CDR3 here is CASSQSGNQPQHF. CDR3 in DNA: TGTGCCAGCAGCCAGTCAGGGAATCAGCCCCAGCATTTT.